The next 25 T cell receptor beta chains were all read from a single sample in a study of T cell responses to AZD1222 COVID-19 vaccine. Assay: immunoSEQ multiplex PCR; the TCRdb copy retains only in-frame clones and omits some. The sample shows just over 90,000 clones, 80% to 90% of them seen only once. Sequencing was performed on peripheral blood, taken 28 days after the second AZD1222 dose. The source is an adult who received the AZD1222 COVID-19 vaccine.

The CDR3 nucleotides are TGTGCCAGCAGCAAAGAGCCGAGGGCTTCGGACACTGAAGCTTTCTTT. Protein sequence: CASSKEPRASDTEAFF. The chain carries TRBV21-1 and TRBJ1-1. TRBV21-1 is a known pseudogene. The CDR3 is 16 residues long.

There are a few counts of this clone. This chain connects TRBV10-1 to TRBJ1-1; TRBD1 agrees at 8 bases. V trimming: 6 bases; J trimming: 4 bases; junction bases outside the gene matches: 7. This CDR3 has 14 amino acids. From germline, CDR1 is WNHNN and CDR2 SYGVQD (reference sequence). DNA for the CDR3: TGCGCCAGCAGCCGGGGACAGGCGGGCACTGAAGCTTTCTTT. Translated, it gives CASSRGQAGTEAFF.

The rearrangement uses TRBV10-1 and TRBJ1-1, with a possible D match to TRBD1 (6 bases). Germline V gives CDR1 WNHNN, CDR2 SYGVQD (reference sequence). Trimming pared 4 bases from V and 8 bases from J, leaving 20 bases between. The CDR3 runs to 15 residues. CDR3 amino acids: CASSGTGTPDGEAFF. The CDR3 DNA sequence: TGCGCCAGCAGTGGGACCGGGACACCCGACGGGGAAGCTTTCTTT.

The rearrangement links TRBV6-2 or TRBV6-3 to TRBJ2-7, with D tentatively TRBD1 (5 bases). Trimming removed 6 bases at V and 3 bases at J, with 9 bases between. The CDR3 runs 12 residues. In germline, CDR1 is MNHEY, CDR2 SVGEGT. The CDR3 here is CASSTDSYEQYF. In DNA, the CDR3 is TGTGCCAGCAGCACTGACAGCTACGAGCAGTACTTC.

The CDR3 sequence: CAWSGADTQYF. As DNA, the CDR3 is TGTGCCTGGAGTGGAGCAGATACGCAGTATTTT. The chain has TRBV30 and TRBJ2-3, with unresolved D. Trimming pared 1 base from V and 4 bases from J, leaving 3 bases between. Germline loops: CDR1 GTSNPN, CDR2 SVGIG (reference sequence). The CDR3 spans 11 residues. Combining the CDR3 with reference TRBV30 and TRBJ2-3 gives the whole variable domain SQTIHQWPATLVQPVGSPLSLECTVEGTSNPNLYWYRQAAGRGLQLLFYSVGIGQISSEVPQNLSASRPQDRQFILSSKKLLLSDSGFYLCAWSGADTQYFGPGTRLTVL.

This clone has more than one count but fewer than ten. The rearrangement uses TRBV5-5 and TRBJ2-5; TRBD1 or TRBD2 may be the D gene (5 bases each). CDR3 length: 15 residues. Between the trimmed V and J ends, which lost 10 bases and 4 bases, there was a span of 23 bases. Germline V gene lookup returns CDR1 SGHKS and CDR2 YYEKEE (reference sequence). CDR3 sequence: CALPRSGAIGETQYF. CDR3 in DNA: TGTGCCCTCCCACGGTCCGGGGCGATCGGAGAGACCCAGTACTTC.

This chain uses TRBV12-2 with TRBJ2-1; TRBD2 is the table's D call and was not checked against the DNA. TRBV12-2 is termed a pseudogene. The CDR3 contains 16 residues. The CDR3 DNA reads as TGTGCAAGTCGCTCCCGGACTAGCGGGAGTTACAATGAGCAGTTCTTC. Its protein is CASRSRTSGSYNEQFF.

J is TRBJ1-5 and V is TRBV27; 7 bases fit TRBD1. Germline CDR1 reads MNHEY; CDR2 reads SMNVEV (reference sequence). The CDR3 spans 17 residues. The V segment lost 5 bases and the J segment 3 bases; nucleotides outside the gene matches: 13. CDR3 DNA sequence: TGTGCCAGCAGTGGGAAATGGGACAGCCTTTACAATCAGCCCCAGCATTTT. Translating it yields CASSGKWDSLYNQPQHF.

This CDR3 reads CASSTQRLRGAGGYTF. The CDR3 DNA follows: TGTGCCAGCAGTACACAAAGACTCAGGGGAGCGGGGGGCTACACCTTC. The genes are TRBV28 and TRBJ1-2, with D maybe TRBD1 (6 bases). Looked up from germline, CDR1 is MDHEN and CDR2 is SYDVKM. The CDR3 is 16 residues long. The V and J ends lost 5 bases and 8 bases respectively, with 24 bases between them.

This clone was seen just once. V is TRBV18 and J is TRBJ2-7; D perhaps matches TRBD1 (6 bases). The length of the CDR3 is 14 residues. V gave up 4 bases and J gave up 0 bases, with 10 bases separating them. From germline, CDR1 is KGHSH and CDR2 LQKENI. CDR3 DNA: TGTGCCAGCTCACAGATGGACAGCTCCTACGAGCAGTACTTC. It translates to CASSQMDSSYEQYF. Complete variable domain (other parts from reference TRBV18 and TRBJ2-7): NAGVMQNPRHLVRRRGQEARLRCSPMKGHSHVYWYRQLPEEGLKFMVYLQKENIIDESGMPKERFSAEFPKEGPSILRIQQVVRGDSAAYFCASSQMDSSYEQYFGPGTRLTVT.

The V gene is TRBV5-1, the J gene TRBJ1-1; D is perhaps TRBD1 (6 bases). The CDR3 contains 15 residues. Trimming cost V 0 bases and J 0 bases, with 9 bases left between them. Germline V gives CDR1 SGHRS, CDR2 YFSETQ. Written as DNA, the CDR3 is TGCGCCAGCAGCTTGGGGGACATAGTGAACACTGAAGCTTTCTTT. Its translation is CASSLGDIVNTEAFF.

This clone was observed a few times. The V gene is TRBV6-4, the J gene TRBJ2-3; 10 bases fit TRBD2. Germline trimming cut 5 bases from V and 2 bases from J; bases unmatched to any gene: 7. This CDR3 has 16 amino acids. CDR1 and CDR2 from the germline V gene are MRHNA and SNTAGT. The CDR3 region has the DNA TGTGCCAGCAGTAGAACTAGCGGGACCCCCACAGATACGCAGTATTTT. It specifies CASSRTSGTPTDTQYF.

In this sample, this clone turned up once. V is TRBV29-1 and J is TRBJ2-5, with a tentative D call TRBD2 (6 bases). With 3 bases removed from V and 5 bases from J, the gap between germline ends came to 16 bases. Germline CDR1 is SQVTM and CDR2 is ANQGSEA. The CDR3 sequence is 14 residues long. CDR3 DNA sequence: TGCAGCGTTGATGGTTTGACTAGTACCGAGACCCAGTACTTC. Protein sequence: CSVDGLTSTETQYF.

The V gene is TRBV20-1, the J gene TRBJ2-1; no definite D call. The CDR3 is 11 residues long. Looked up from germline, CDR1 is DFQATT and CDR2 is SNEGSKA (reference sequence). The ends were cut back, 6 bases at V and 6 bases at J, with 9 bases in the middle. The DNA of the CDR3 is TGCAGTGCAATGACACGCAATGAGCAGTTCTTC. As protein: CSAMTRNEQFF.

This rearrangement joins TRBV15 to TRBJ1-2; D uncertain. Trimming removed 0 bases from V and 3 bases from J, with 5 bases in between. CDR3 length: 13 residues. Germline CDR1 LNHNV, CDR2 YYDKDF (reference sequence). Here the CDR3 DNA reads TGTGCCACCAGCAGAGACGGGTACTATGGCTACACCTTC. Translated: CATSRDGYYGYTF.

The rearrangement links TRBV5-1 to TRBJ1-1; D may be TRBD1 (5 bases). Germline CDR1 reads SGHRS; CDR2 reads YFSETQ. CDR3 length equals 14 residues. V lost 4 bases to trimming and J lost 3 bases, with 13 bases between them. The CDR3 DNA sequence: TGCGCCAGCAGCACGGGACCTGGGGACACTGAAGCTTTCTTT. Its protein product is CASSTGPGDTEAFF.

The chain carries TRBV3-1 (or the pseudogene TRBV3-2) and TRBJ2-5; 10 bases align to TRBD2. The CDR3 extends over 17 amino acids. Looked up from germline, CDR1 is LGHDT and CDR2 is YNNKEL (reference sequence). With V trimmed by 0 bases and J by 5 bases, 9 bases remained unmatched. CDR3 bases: TGTGCCAGCAGCCAAGAACTTTCTAGCGGGGGAGGGGAGACCCAGTACTTC. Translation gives CASSQELSSGGGETQYF.

The CDR3 sequence is CASSLSGTSNQPQHF. CDR3 sequence (DNA): TGTGCCAGCAGCTTGTCGGGAACTAGCAATCAGCCCCAGCATTTT. This chain joins TRBV5-6 and TRBJ1-5; D not resolved. The V gene's germline CDR1 is SGHDT and CDR2 YYEEEE. There are 15 residues in the CDR3. Trimming removed 1 base from V and 0 bases from J, with 8 bases in between.

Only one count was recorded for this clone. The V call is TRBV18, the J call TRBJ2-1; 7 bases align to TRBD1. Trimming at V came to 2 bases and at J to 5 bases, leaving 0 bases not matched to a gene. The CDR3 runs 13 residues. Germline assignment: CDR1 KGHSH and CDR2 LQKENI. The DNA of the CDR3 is TGTGCCAGCTCACCAGACAGGGACAATGAGCAGTTCTTC. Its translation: CASSPDRDNEQFF.

The CDR3 protein is CAISGAGNNQPQHF. The CDR3 DNA reads as TGTGCCATCAGTGGGGCGGGCAACAATCAGCCCCAGCATTTT. This chain uses TRBV10-3 with TRBJ1-5, with D unclear. V shed 4 bases and J shed 3 bases, with 10 bases lying between them. CDR3 length equals 14 residues. Germline V CDR1 and CDR2: ENHRY, SYGVKD.

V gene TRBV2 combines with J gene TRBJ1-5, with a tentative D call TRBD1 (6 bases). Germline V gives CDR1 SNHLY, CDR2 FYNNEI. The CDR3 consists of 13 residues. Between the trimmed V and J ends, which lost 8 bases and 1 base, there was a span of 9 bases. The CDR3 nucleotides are TGTGCCAGCCAAGACAGGAGCAATCAGCCCCAGCATTTT. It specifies CASQDRSNQPQHF.

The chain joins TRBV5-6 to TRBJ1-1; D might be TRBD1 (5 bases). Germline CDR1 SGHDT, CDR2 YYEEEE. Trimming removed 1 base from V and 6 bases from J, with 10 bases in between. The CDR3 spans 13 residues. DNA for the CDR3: TGTGCCAGCAGCTTGAAGGGGTTGCCTGAAGCTTTCTTT. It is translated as CASSLKGLPEAFF.

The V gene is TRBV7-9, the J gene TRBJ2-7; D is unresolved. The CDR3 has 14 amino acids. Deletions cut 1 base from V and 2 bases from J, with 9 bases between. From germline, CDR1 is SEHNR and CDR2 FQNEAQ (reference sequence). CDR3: CASSLEAGPYEQYF. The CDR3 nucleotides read TGTGCCAGCAGCTTAGAGGCAGGACCCTACGAGCAGTACTTC.

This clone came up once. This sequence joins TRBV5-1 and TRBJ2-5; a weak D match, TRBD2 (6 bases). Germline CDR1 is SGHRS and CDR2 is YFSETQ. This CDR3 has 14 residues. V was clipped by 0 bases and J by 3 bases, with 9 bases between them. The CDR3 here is CASSLVGEEETQYF. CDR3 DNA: TGCGCCAGCAGCTTGGTTGGGGAGGAAGAGACCCAGTACTTC. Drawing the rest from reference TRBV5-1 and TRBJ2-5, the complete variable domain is KAGVTQTPRYLIKTRGQQVTLSCSPISGHRSVSWYQQTPGQGLQFLFEYFSETQRNKGNFPGRFSGRQFSNSRSEMNVSTLELGDSALYLCASSLVGEEETQYFGPGTRLLVL.

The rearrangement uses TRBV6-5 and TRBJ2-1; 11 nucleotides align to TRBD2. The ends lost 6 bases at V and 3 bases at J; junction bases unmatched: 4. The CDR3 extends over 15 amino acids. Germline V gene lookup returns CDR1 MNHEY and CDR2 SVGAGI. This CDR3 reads CASSPGLAVYNEQFF. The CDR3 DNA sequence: TGTGCCAGCAGCCCGGGACTAGCGGTCTACAATGAGCAGTTCTTC.